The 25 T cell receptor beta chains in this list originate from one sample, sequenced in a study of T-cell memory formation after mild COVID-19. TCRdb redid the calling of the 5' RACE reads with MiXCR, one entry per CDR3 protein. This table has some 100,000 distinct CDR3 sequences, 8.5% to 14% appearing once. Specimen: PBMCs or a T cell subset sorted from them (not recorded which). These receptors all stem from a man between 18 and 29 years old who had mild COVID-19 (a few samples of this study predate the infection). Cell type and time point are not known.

The CDR3 DNA follows: TGTGCCAGTAGTATACAGATTAGCAATCAGCCCCAGCATTTT. It is translated as CASSIQISNQPQHF. The V and J genes are TRBV19 and TRBJ1-5, with D uncertain. Trimming took 2 bases from V and 0 from J, leaving 5 bases between them. This CDR3 region has 14 residues. Per germline, CDR1 LNHDA and CDR2 SQIVND (reference sequence).

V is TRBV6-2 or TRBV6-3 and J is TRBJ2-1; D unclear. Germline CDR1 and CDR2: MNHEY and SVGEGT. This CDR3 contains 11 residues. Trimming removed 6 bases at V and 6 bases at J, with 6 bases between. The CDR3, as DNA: TGTGCCAGCAGATTAGGCAATGAGCAGTTCTTC. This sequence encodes CASRLGNEQFF.

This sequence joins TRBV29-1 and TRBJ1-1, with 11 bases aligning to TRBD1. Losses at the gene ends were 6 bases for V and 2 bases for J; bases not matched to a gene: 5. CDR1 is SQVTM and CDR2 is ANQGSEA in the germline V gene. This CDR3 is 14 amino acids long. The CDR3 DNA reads TGCAGCGTAGAGGACAGGGGGCATAACACTGAAGCTTTCTTT. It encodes CSVEDRGHNTEAFF. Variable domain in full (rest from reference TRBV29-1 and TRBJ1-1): SAVISQKPSRDICQRGTSLTIQCQVDSQVTMMFWYRQQPGQSLTLIATANQGSEATYESGFVIDKFPISRPNLTFSTLTVSNMSPEDSSIYLCSVEDRGHNTEAFFGQGTRLTVV.

The DNA for the CDR3 is TGTGCCAGCAGCCTATATGGAAACACCATATATTTT. Amino acid sequence: CASSLYGNTIYF. The rearrangement uses TRBV13 and TRBJ1-3; D is ambiguous. Germline CDR1 is PRHDT and CDR2 is FYEKMQ (reference sequence). V was shortened by 5 bases and J by 3 bases, with 5 bases between the two germline ends. CDR3 length: 12 residues.

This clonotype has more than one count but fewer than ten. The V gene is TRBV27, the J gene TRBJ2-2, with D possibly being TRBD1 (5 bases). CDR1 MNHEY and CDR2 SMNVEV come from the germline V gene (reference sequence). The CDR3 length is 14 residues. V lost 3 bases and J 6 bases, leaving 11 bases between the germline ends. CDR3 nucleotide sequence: TGTGCCAGCAGTTTCGAGGCCAGGGCCGGGGAGCTGTTTTTT. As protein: CASSFEARAGELFF.

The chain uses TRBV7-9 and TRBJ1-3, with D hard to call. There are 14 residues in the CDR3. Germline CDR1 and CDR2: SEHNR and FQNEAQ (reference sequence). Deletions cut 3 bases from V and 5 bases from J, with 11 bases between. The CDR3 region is CASSLAGGRNTIYF. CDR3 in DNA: TGTGCCAGCAGCTTGGCAGGAGGACGAAACACCATATATTTT.

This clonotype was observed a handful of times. Here the CDR3 reads CASSSSGPHEQYF. As DNA, the CDR3 is TGCGCCAGCAGCTCCTCGGGACCCCACGAGCAGTACTTC. This chain joins TRBV5-1 and TRBJ2-7, with D perhaps matching TRBD1 or TRBD2 (5 bases each). This CDR3 is 13 amino acids long. V lost 3 bases to trimming and J lost 5 bases, with 12 bases between them. From germline, CDR1 is SGHRS and CDR2 YFSETQ.

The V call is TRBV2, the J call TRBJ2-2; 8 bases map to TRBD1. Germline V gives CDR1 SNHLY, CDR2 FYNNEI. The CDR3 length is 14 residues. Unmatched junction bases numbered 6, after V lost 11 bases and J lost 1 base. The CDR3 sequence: CAGAGTGNTGELFF. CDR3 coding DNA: TGTGCCGGGGCCGGGACAGGGAACACCGGGGAGCTGTTTTTT.

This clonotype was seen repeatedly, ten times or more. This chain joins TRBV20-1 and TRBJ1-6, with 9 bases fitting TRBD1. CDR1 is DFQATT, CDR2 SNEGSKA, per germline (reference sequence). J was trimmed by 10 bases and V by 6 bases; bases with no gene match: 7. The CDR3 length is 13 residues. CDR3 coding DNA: TGCAGTGCCAGGACAGGGGAAGGGTCACCCCTCCACTTT. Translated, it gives CSARTGEGSPLHF.

This CDR3 reads CASSLLAGTDTQYF. Here the CDR3 DNA reads TGTGCCAGCAGCTTACTTGCGGGTACAGATACGCAGTATTTT. The J gene is TRBJ2-3, the V gene TRBV7-3; tentative D call: TRBD2 (5 bases). The V and J ends lost 2 bases and 3 bases respectively, with 9 bases between them. Per germline, CDR1 SGHTA and CDR2 FQGTGA. The CDR3 runs to 14 residues.

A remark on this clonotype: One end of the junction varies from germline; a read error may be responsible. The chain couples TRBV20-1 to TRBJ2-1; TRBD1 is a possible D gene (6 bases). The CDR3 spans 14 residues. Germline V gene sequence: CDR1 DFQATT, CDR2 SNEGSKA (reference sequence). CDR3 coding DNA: TGCAGTGCAAGAGGACAGAACTCCTACAATGAGCAGTTCTTC. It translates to CSARGQNSYNEQFF.

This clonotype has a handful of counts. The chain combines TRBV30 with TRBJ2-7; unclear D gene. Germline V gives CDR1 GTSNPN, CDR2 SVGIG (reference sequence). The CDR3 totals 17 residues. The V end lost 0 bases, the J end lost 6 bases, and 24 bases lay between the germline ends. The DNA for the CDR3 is TGTGCCTGGAGTGTGAAGGCCTTCCGGTGGCAGGTCGTCGAGCAGTACTTC. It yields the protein CAWSVKAFRWQVVEQYF.

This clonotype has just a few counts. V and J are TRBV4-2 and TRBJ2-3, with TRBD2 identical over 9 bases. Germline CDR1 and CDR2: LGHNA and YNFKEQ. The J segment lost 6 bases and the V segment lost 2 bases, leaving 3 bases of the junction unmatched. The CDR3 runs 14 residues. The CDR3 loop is CASSQSSGGDTQYF. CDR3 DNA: TGTGCCAGCAGCCAATCCAGCGGGGGGGATACGCAGTATTTT.

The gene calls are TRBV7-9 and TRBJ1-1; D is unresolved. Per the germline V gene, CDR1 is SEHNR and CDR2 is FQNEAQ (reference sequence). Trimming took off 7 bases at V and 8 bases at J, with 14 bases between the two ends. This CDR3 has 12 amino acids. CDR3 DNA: TGTGCCAGCACCCTAGGCTTGGGAGAAGCTTTCTTT. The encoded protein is CASTLGLGEAFF.

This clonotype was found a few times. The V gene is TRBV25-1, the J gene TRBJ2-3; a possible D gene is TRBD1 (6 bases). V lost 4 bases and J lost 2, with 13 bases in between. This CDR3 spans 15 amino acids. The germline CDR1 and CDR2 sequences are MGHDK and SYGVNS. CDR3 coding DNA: TGTGCCAGCAGTGGACAACGGACAGACACAGATACGCAGTATTTT. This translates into CASSGQRTDTDTQYF.

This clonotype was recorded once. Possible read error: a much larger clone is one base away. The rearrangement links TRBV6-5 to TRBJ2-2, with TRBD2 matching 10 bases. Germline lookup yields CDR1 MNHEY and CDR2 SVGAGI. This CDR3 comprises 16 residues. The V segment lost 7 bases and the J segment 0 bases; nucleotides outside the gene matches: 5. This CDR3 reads CASILGLAANTGELFF. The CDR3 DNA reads TGTGCCAGCATCCTCGGACTAGCGGCGAACACCGGGGAGCTGTTTTTT.

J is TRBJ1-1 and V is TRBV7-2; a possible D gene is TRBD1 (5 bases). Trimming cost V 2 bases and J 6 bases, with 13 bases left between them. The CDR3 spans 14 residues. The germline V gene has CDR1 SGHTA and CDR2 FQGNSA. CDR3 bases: TGTGCCAGCAGCTTAAATGGGGGGAGCGCTGAAGCTTTCTTT. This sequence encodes CASSLNGGSAEAFF.

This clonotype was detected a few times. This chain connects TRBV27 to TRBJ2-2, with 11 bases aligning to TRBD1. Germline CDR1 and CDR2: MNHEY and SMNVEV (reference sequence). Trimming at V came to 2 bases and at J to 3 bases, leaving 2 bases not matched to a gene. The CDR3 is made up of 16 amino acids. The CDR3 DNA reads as TGTGCCAGCAGTTTAGGGACAGGGGGGTACACCGGGGAGCTGTTTTTT. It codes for CASSLGTGGYTGELFF.

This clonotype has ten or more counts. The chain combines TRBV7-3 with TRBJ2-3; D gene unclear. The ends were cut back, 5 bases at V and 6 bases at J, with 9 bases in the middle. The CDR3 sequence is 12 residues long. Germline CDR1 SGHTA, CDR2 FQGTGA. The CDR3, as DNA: TGTGCCAGCAGCATGTCCCCGGATACGCAGTATTTT. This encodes CASSMSPDTQYF. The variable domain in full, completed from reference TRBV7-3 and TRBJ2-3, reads GAGVSQTPSNKVTEKGKYVELRCDPISGHTALYWYRQSLGQGPEFLIYFQGTGAADDSGLPNDRFFAVRPEGSVSTLKIQRTERGDSAVYLCASSMSPDTQYFGPGTRLTVL.

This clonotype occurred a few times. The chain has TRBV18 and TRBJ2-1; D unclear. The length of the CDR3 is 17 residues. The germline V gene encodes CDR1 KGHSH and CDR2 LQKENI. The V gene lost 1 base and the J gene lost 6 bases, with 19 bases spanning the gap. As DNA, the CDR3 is TGTGCCAGCTCACCACGAAGTCTAGGCAACCCCCTCAATGAGCAGTTCTTC. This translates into CASSPRSLGNPLNEQFF.

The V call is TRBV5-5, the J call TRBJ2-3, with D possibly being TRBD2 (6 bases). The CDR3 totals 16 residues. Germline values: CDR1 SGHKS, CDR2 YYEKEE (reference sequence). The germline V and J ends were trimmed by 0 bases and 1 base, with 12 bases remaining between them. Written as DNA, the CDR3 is TGTGCCAGCAGCTTGGGCTCCGGCGGGGGCACAGATACGCAGTATTTT. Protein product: CASSLGSGGGTDTQYF. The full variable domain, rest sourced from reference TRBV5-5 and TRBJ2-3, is DAGVTQSPTHLIKTRGQQVTLRCSPISGHKSVSWYQQVLGQGPQFIFQYYEKEERGRGNFPDRFSARQFPNYSSELNVNALLLGDSALYLCASSLGSGGGTDTQYFGPGTRLTVL.

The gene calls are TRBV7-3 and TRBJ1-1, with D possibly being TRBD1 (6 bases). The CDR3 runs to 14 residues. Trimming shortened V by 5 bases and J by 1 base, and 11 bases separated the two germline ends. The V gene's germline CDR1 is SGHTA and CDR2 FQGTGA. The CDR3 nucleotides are TGTGCCAGCAGCGCTACAGGGTCGAACACTGAAGCTTTCTTT. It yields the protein CASSATGSNTEAFF.

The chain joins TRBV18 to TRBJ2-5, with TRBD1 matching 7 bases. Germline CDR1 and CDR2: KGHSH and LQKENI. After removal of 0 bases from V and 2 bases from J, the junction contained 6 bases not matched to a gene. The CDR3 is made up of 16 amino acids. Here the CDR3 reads CASSPPGQNKQETQYF. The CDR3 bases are TGTGCCAGCTCACCACCGGGACAGAATAAACAAGAGACCCAGTACTTC.

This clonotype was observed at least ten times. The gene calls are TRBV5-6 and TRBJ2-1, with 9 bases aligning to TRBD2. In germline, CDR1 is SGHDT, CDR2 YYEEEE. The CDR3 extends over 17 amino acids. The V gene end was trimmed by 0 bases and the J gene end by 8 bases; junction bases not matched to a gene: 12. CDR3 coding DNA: TGTGCCAGCAGCTTGGCCAAGGCCGCGGGGGGGAGCGATGAGCAGTTCTTC. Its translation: CASSLAKAAGGSDEQFF.

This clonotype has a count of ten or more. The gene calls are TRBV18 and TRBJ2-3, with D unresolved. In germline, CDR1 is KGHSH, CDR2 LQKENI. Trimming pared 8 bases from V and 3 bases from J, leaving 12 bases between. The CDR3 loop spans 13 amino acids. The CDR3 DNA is TGTGCCAGCCGGCAAGTATTAACAGATACGCAGTATTTT. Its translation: CASRQVLTDTQYF.